This T cell receptor beta chain derives from a study of PD-1 blockade in classical Hodgkin lymphoma. Regarding the study as a whole: Patients newly diagnosed and complete responders had comparable baseline diversity.

Following autologous stem cell transplantation, relapse occurred in every patient, and exposure to brentuximab vedotin varied. The data were produced by immunoSEQ multiplex PCR, yet TCRdb's version contains in-frame clones alone and is incomplete. The sample lists about 97,000 clones, approximately 80% occurring once. This clone was found once. The antigen is unknown. The CDR3 runs 15 residues. In germline, CDR1 is SGHRS, CDR2 YFSETQ. V was clipped by 0 bases and J by 4 bases; unmatched bases: 3. This specimen consisted of peripheral blood mononuclear cells (PBMCs), obtained at baseline. The chain couples TRBV5-1 to TRBJ2-1; 8 positions match TRBD1. The TCR originated in a human donor with classical Hodgkin lymphoma. CDR3 DNA: TGCGCCAGCAGCTTGGGCGGGGACAGGTACAATGAGCAGTTCTTC. Translated: CASSLGGDRYNEQFF.